The source of this TCR beta chain is a study of T-cell memory formation after mild COVID-19. The CDR3 runs 16 residues. The germline gives CDR1 LNHNV, CDR2 YYDKDF (reference sequence). V lost 0 bases and J lost 2, with 11 bases in between. TCRdb processed the 5' RACE reads anew with MiXCR; each CDR3 protein has one entry. This table has 220,000 or so distinct CDR3 sequences, around 9.1% appearing once. This clonotype was seen ten or more times. The specimen was PBMCs or a T cell subset sorted from them (not recorded which). The sequence came from a man aged 18 to 29 who had mild COVID-19 (a few samples of this study predate the infection). Cell type and time point are not known. This chain links TRBV15 with TRBJ1-3, with D maybe TRBD1 (5 bases). The CDR3 reads CATSRDPDNPGNTIYF. Here the CDR3 DNA reads TGTGCCACCAGCAGAGATCCGGACAACCCTGGAAACACCATATATTTT.